These 5 T cell receptor beta chains came from one sample sequenced in a study of shared clonotypes between healthy human individuals. Some clones are missing from TCRdb's copy, which holds only in-frame ones; the method was immunoSEQ multiplex PCR. The table includes 600,000 to 700,000 clones, roughly 73% detected once. The sequenced sample consisted of memory CD4+ T cells sorted from blood. Subset specified: CD45RA-negative fraction. The receptors here all came from a woman younger than 45 in good health.

The CDR3 DNA is TGTGCCAGCCTCGGCGGGACACGCCATGGCTACACCTTC. This sequence encodes CASLGGTRHGYTF. This chain connects TRBV25-1 to TRBJ1-2; D may be TRBD1 (6 bases). Per germline, CDR1 MGHDK and CDR2 SYGVNS. The CDR3 is made up of 13 amino acids. V dropped 8 bases and J dropped 6 bases, with 16 bases sitting between them.

The chain couples TRBV7-9 to TRBJ2-7, with 12 positions matching TRBD2. Germline V lookup: CDR1 SEHNR, CDR2 FQNEAQ (reference sequence). The ends lost 8 bases at V and 6 bases at J; junction bases unmatched: 5. The CDR3 is made up of 13 amino acids. DNA of the CDR3: TGTGCCAGCTCGACTAGCGGGAGCCCCGAGCAGTACTTC. Its translation is CASSTSGSPEQYF.

This clone was detected many times. The chain links TRBV7-8 to TRBJ2-7, with 7 positions matching TRBD2. Trimming took 3 bases from V and 2 from J; bases not matched to a gene: 7. Germline assignment: CDR1 SGHVS and CDR2 FQNEAQ. The CDR3 sequence is 15 residues long. CDR3 bases: TGTGCCAGCAGCTTGACAGCGGGGATAACCTACGAGCAGTACTTC. Protein sequence: CASSLTAGITYEQYF. Together with reference TRBV7-8 and TRBJ2-7, the CDR3 gives the full variable domain: GAGVSQSPRYKVAKRGQDVALRCDPISGHVSLFWYQQALGQGPEFLTYFQNEAQLDKSGLPSDRFFAERPEGSVSTLKIQRTQQEDSAVYLCASSLTAGITYEQYFGPGTRLTVT.

The rearrangement uses TRBV14 and TRBJ2-2, with TRBD2 matching 8 bases. CDR3 length: 16 residues. Germline CDR1 SGHDN, CDR2 FVKESK. V was clipped by 4 bases and J by 6 bases; unmatched bases: 10. As DNA, the CDR3 is TGTGCCAGCAGCCGCACCGGGACTAGGGGCGCCGGGGAGCTGTTTTTT. It codes for CASSRTGTRGAGELFF.

The CDR3 is CSGSEGLAGGGEQFF. The CDR3 DNA follows: TGCAGCGGCTCAGAGGGGCTAGCGGGAGGTGGAGAGCAGTTCTTC. This chain joins TRBV29-1 and TRBJ2-1, with 11 bases that match TRBD2. V shed 7 bases and J 10 bases; nucleotides not matched to a gene: 15. The CDR3 consists of 15 residues. Germline CDR1 is SQVTM and CDR2 is ANQGSEA.